Described below is a single T cell receptor beta chain sequence and its context. Per the authors' pipeline: Using reference gene primer amplification, nucleated cell counts were estimated. The data were produced by immunoSEQ multiplex PCR, yet TCRdb's version contains in-frame clones alone and is incomplete. That table is the source of V, J and clone size, and D and trimming were worked out from the DNA. Counted here are about 480,000 clones, roughly 91% occurring once; the ten biggest clones make up approximately 4.3%. This specimen belongs to a study of blood T cell repertoires in COVID-19. Per germline, CDR1 SGHDT and CDR2 YYEEEE. This CDR3 region has 16 residues. J lost 6 bases, V lost 4 bases, and 11 bases had no gene match.

The receptor was derived from a woman aged 25 to 39 with acute or convalescent COVID-19. The material sequenced was peripheral blood. The chain uses TRBV5-6 and TRBJ2-2, with 8 bases lining up with TRBD2. The CDR3 region is CASSLRPGGEAGELFF. DNA of the CDR3: TGTGCCAGCAGCCTCCGCCCCGGGGGGGAGGCCGGGGAGCTGTTTTTT.